This passage covers 32 T cell receptor beta chains from one sample sequenced in a study of blood T cells in healthy people across ages. Sample-barcoded 5' priming and a J-beta primer mix drove a second PCR of roughly 6 to 12 cycles. TCRdb redid the calling of the 5' RACE reads with MiXCR, one entry per CDR3 protein. In the table there are 800,000 or so distinct CDR3 sequences, around 50% of which are singletons. What was sequenced was blood. These receptors all stem from a man older than 75 in good health.

V gene TRBV20-1 combines with J gene TRBJ2-5; 10 bases align to TRBD1. The end of the DNA fits TRBJ2-7 better, so the J call may be wrong. Germline CDR1 reads DFQATT; CDR2 reads SNEGSKA (reference sequence). The CDR3 has 15 residues. In DNA form, the CDR3 reads TGCAGTGCTCCCCCTCGACAGGGGGCAGGCTACGAGCAGTACTTC. Protein sequence: CSAPPRQGAGYEQYF.

The table lists this clonotype with many counts. The V gene is TRBV7-9, the J gene TRBJ2-5; 8 positions match TRBD1. Per germline, CDR1 SEHNR and CDR2 FQNEAQ (reference sequence). The CDR3 is 16 amino acids. J was trimmed by 9 bases and V by 4 bases; bases with no gene match: 16. Here the CDR3 reads CASSSSGTGPPGAQYF. The CDR3 nucleotides are TGTGCCAGCAGCTCCTCCGGGACAGGTCCTCCCGGGGCCCAGTACTTC.

The rearrangement uses TRBV7-3 and TRBJ2-1, with TRBD2 as a possible D gene (7 bases). Trimming left V 5 bases short and J 9 bases short, with 23 bases between. CDR1 is SGHTA, CDR2 FQGTGA, per germline. The CDR3 has 16 residues. The CDR3 bases are TGTGCCAGCAGCCTTTCAGGGGCGGCTAGCGGCAGTGAGCAGTTCTTC. It is translated as CASSLSGAASGSEQFF.

This clonotype was counted between two and nine times. The rearrangement links TRBV7-3 to TRBJ1-5, with D unresolved. Germline-derived CDR1 and CDR2 are SGHTA and FQGTGA. V was shortened by 3 bases and J by 2 bases, with 20 bases between the two germline ends. CDR3 length equals 18 residues. The CDR3 region has the DNA TGTGCCAGCAGCTTTAGCGGCAGTCGTCGATCAGGCAATCAGCCCCAGCATTTT. It translates to CASSFSGSRRSGNQPQHF.

The V gene is TRBV6-6, the J gene TRBJ2-5, with D perhaps TRBD2 (5 bases). The CDR3 spans 12 residues. Trimming left V 3 bases short and J 5 bases short, with 7 bases between. Germline V gene data show CDR1 as MNHNY and CDR2 as SVGAGI (reference sequence). CDR3 in amino acids: CASSYRRETQYF. The DNA for the CDR3 is TGTGCCAGCAGTTATAGGAGGGAGACCCAGTACTTC.

This clonotype was seen a few times. The J gene is TRBJ2-3, the V gene TRBV12-3 or TRBV12-4; 10 nucleotides match TRBD2. The CDR3 runs 16 residues. V gave up 4 bases and J gave up 1 base; unmatched junction bases: 5. For the CDR3, the DNA is TGTGCCAGCAGTTATCACCTAGCGGGGGGCACAGATACGCAGTATTTT. Its protein is CASSYHLAGGTDTQYF.

The chain couples TRBV2 to TRBJ2-3; D may be TRBD2 (5 bases). This CDR3 has 16 amino acids. The V and J ends lost 0 bases and 4 bases respectively, with 14 bases between them. Germline loops: CDR1 SNHLY, CDR2 FYNNEI. Here the CDR3 DNA reads TGTGCCAGCAGTGAAGCAGGAACGGAGGCGGCAGATACGCAGTATTTT. It translates to CASSEAGTEAADTQYF.

The chain has TRBV2 and TRBJ1-1, with 9 bases fitting TRBD1. This CDR3 region has 14 residues. J gave up 3 bases and V 10 bases, and 9 bases lay outside the gene matches. Germline-derived CDR1 and CDR2 are SNHLY and FYNNEI. CDR3 loop: CATTGGIRDTEAFF. Here the CDR3 DNA reads TGTGCCACAACAGGGGGCATCAGGGACACTGAAGCTTTCTTT.

This chain joins TRBV7-2 and TRBJ2-1; 9 positions match TRBD1. J gave up 3 bases and V 5 bases, and 5 bases lay outside the gene matches. The CDR3 runs 15 residues. CDR1 SGHTA and CDR2 FQGNSA come from the germline V gene. The CDR3 coding sequence is TGTGCCAGCAGCACCTGGACAGGGGACTACAATGAGCAGTTCTTC. Protein product: CASSTWTGDYNEQFF.

The chain combines TRBV6-1 with TRBJ1-2, with a weak D call TRBD1 (6 bases). This CDR3 has 14 residues. The V gene lost 2 bases and the J gene lost 6 bases, with 13 bases spanning the gap. Germline V gene lookup returns CDR1 MNHNS and CDR2 SASEGT. CDR3 nucleotide sequence: TGTGCCAGCAGTGAAAGTTGGACAGTTAATGGCTACACCTTC. This sequence encodes CASSESWTVNGYTF.

This clonotype was seen more than once but under ten times. V and J are TRBV29-1 and TRBJ2-5, with D possibly TRBD1 on 5 matching bases. CDR1 SQVTM and CDR2 ANQGSEA come from the germline V gene. V was shortened by 4 bases and J by 5 bases, with 17 bases between the two germline ends. The CDR3 runs 14 residues. CDR3 coding DNA: TGCAGCGTTGGTCCCCAGGGTAGTCGCGAGACCCAGTACTTC. This sequence encodes CSVGPQGSRETQYF.

In its sample, this clonotype was seen a few times. J is TRBJ1-5 and V is TRBV29-1; D is ambiguous. CDR1 and CDR2 from the germline V gene are SQVTM and ANQGSEA. The CDR3 runs to 12 residues. The V gene lost 4 bases and the J gene lost 2 bases, with 6 bases spanning the gap. The CDR3 sequence is CSVGEGNQPQHF. The CDR3 DNA is TGCAGCGTTGGTGAGGGCAATCAGCCCCAGCATTTT.

V gene TRBV6-2 or TRBV6-3 combines with J gene TRBJ1-2; D remains ambiguous. Germline V gene sequence: CDR1 MNHEY, CDR2 SVGEGT. CDR3 length equals 13 residues. The V gene lost 10 bases and the J gene lost 4 bases, with 16 bases spanning the gap. CDR3 amino acids: CAIATDGPYGYTF. CDR3 bases: TGTGCCATCGCTACGGACGGCCCCTATGGCTACACCTTC.

The V call is TRBV29-1, the J call TRBJ2-5; the D is unclear. The CDR3 is made up of 13 amino acids. V gave up 6 bases and J gave up 4 bases, with 15 bases separating them. Germline CDR1 is SQVTM and CDR2 is ANQGSEA. The CDR3 loop is CSVAPDGGETQYF. CDR3 bases: TGCAGCGTCGCTCCTGACGGCGGAGAGACCCAGTACTTC. Filled out from reference TRBV29-1 and TRBJ2-5, the complete variable domain reads SAVISQKPSRDICQRGTSLTIQCQVDSQVTMMFWYRQQPGQSLTLIATANQGSEATYESGFVIDKFPISRPNLTFSTLTVSNMSPEDSSIYLCSVAPDGGETQYFGPGTRLLVL.

The chain recombines TRBV20-1 with TRBJ2-1, with D possibly matching TRBD1 (5 bases). Trimming cost V 8 bases and J 9 bases, with 20 bases left between them. The CDR3 consists of 13 residues. Germline V gene lookup returns CDR1 DFQATT and CDR2 SNEGSKA (reference sequence). The CDR3 loop is CSPREVGQGEQFF. CDR3 nucleotide sequence: TGCAGTCCCCGCGAAGTAGGCCAGGGTGAGCAGTTCTTC.

The rearrangement links TRBV20-1 to TRBJ2-1; TRBD2 aligns across 12 bases. V lost 5 bases and J lost 4; bases outside the gene matches: 3. This CDR3 spans 14 amino acids. The germline V gene encodes CDR1 DFQATT and CDR2 SNEGSKA (reference sequence). The CDR3 spells CSARTSGAYNEQFF. CDR3 sequence (DNA): TGCAGTGCTCGGACTAGCGGGGCGTACAATGAGCAGTTCTTC.

This CDR3 is CASSLSHRGNEQYF. CDR3 nucleotides: TGTGCCAGCAGTTTATCCCACAGGGGTAACGAGCAGTACTTC. The chain recombines TRBV27 with TRBJ2-4, with TRBD1 matching 7 bases. The DNA end is a closer match to TRBJ2-7, so the J assignment may be wrong. CDR1 and CDR2 (germline): MNHEY, SMNVEV (reference sequence). This CDR3 comprises 14 residues.

This sequence joins TRBV7-2 and TRBJ2-1, with D unresolved. The germline V gene encodes CDR1 SGHTA and CDR2 FQGNSA. Trimming took off 8 bases at V and 6 bases at J, with 17 bases between the two ends. The CDR3 covers 14 residues. CDR3 residues: CASGPRLGPNEQFF. DNA for the CDR3: TGTGCCAGCGGACCTAGGCTCGGTCCCAATGAGCAGTTCTTC.

The chain carries TRBV13 and TRBJ2-7, with 11 bases aligning to TRBD1. The V gene end was trimmed by 4 bases and the J gene end by 2 bases; junction bases not matched to a gene: 4. The CDR3 spans 15 residues. Germline-derived CDR1 and CDR2 are PRHDT and FYEKMQ (reference sequence). This CDR3 reads CASSSGTGGTYEQYF. CDR3 DNA sequence: TGTGCCAGCAGCTCCGGGACAGGGGGTACCTACGAGCAGTACTTC. Drawing the rest from reference TRBV13 and TRBJ2-7, the complete variable domain is AAGVIQSPRHLIKEKRETATLKCYPIPRHDTVYWYQQGPGQDPQFLISFYEKMQSDKGSIPDRFSAQQFSDYHSELNMSSLELGDSALYFCASSSGTGGTYEQYFGPGTRLTVT.

The chain combines TRBV7-3 with TRBJ2-1, with 12 bases aligning to TRBD2. The assigned J gene may be wrong: the sequence end matches TRBJ2-7 better. Looked up from germline, CDR1 is SGHTA and CDR2 is FQGTGA. The CDR3 length is 16 residues. This CDR3 is CASSLIGLAGGNEQYF. The CDR3 nucleotides read TGTGCCAGCAGCTTAATCGGGCTAGCGGGAGGGAATGAGCAGTACTTC.

Regarding this clonotype: A much more abundant neighbour one base away suggests this may be a read error. The chain joins TRBV29-1 to TRBJ1-4; D may be TRBD1 (5 bases). The germline V gene encodes CDR1 SQVTM and CDR2 ANQGSEA. Trimming left V 6 bases short and J 0 bases short, with 11 bases between. The CDR3 is made up of 14 amino acids. CDR3 sequence: CSVWDSSTNEKLFF. The CDR3 bases are TGCAGCGTCTGGGACTCATCAACTAATGAAAAACTGTTTTTT.

This clonotype occurred a few times. The chain uses TRBV20-1 and TRBJ2-7; D is perhaps TRBD2 (5 bases). The V end was cut by 1 base, the J end by 0 bases, with 7 bases between. Germline V lookup: CDR1 DFQATT, CDR2 SNEGSKA (reference sequence). The CDR3 loop spans 13 amino acids. This CDR3 reads CSARAGFSYEQYF. CDR3 in DNA: TGCAGTGCTAGAGCGGGGTTCTCCTACGAGCAGTACTTC.

This clonotype was detected once. The genes are TRBV20-1 and TRBJ2-3; 9 bases agree with TRBD2. With V trimmed by 1 base and J by 4 bases, 9 bases remained unmatched. Germline lookup yields CDR1 DFQATT and CDR2 SNEGSKA (reference sequence). There are 16 residues in the CDR3. CDR3 sequence: CSARALASGIPDTQYF. In DNA, the CDR3 is TGCAGTGCTAGAGCCCTGGCTAGCGGGATCCCAGATACGCAGTATTTT.

This clonotype appeared a single time. The V gene is TRBV5-1, the J gene TRBJ2-2; D gene unclear. The CDR3 is 20 amino acids. Germline assignment: CDR1 SGHRS and CDR2 YFSETQ. V lost 4 bases, J lost 1 base, and 26 bases lay in between. The CDR3 nucleotides read TGCGCCAGCAGCACTTGGATCGCTTCAATGGTACACCGGAACACCGGGGAGCTGTTTTTT. Translating gives CASSTWIASMVHRNTGELFF.

The chain employs TRBV19 and TRBJ1-1, with TRBD1 identical over 10 bases. V dropped 5 bases and J dropped 5; count of bases not matched to a gene: 8. This CDR3 spans 15 amino acids. Germline CDR1 and CDR2: LNHDA and SQIVND (reference sequence). For the CDR3, the DNA is TGTGCCAGTAGTGGGCGACAGGGGGCCATTACTGAAGCTTTCTTT. Translating it yields CASSGRQGAITEAFF.

The rearrangement joins TRBV29-1 to TRBJ2-5, with D perhaps given as TRBD1 or TRBD2 (5 bases each). The DNA end lines up better with TRBJ2-7; the J call may be wrong. The CDR3 has 12 amino acids. Germline V gene data show CDR1 as SQVTM and CDR2 as ANQGSEA. CDR3 in DNA: TGCAGCGTTGCTCGGGGCGCTTACGAGCAGTACTTC. Translating it yields CSVARGAYEQYF.

This sequence joins TRBV29-1 and TRBJ2-7, with TRBD1 identical over 7 bases. The J call may be mistaken, given a closer DNA end match to TRBJ2-5. Germline CDR1 SQVTM, CDR2 ANQGSEA. The CDR3 totals 13 residues. The CDR3 is CSVDMTGRATQYF. The CDR3, as DNA: TGCAGCGTTGACATGACAGGGCGTGCGACCCAGTACTTC.

Concerning this clonotype: A much larger clone lies a single base off, so this may be a read error. The chain combines TRBV9 with TRBJ2-5; D may be TRBD1 or TRBD2 (5 bases each). V lost 0 bases to trimming and J lost 1 base, with 10 bases between them. Germline V gives CDR1 SGDLS, CDR2 YYNGEE. The CDR3 covers 15 residues. The CDR3 region has the DNA TGTGCCAGCAGCGTAGCAGGGACCACCCAAGAGACCCAGTACTTC. This sequence encodes CASSVAGTTQETQYF.

The table lists this clonotype with a count of one. The J gene is TRBJ1-5, the V gene TRBV5-1; 7 bases agree with TRBD1. CDR3 length: 15 amino acids. Per germline, CDR1 SGHRS and CDR2 YFSETQ. V lost 0 bases and J lost 5; bases outside the gene matches: 5. In nucleotides, the CDR3 is TGCGCCAGCAGCTTGGAGGGACAGTGTCATCAGCCCCAGCATTTT. Translating gives CASSLEGQCHQPQHF. The entire variable domain, with the rest obtained from reference TRBV5-1 and TRBJ1-5, is as follows: KAGVTQTPRYLIKTRGQQVTLSCSPISGHRSVSWYQQTPGQGLQFLFEYFSETQRNKGNFPGRFSGRQFSNSRSEMNVSTLELGDSALYLCASSLEGQCHQPQHFGDGTRLSIL.

The gene calls are TRBV6-4 and TRBJ1-2; D is undetermined. Germline assignment: CDR1 MRHNA and CDR2 SNTAGT. CDR3 size: 13 residues. Trimming took 2 bases from V and 6 from J, leaving 10 bases between them. CDR3 residues: CASSDREGNGYTF. The CDR3 DNA is TGTGCCAGCAGTGACAGGGAGGGTAATGGCTACACCTTC.

This clonotype was observed many times. The chain joins TRBV4-2 to TRBJ2-1, with 10 positions matching TRBD2. CDR3 length: 16 residues. V dropped 3 bases and J dropped 5; count of bases not matched to a gene: 7. Germline values: CDR1 LGHNA, CDR2 YNFKEQ. The CDR3 is CASSQQAGGAHNEQFF. The CDR3, as DNA: TGTGCCAGCAGCCAGCAAGCGGGGGGGGCTCACAATGAGCAGTTCTTC.

By its share, this clonotype is medium-sized. The chain employs TRBV12-3 or TRBV12-4 and TRBJ2-2; 7 nucleotides match TRBD1. Germline trimming cut 3 bases from V and 6 bases from J; bases unmatched to any gene: 7. The CDR3 contains 15 residues. CDR3 loop: CASSFVGGMAGELFF. The CDR3 DNA is TGTGCCAGCAGTTTCGTAGGGGGCATGGCCGGGGAGCTGTTTTTT.